This T cell receptor beta chain was captured by sequencing in a study of blood T cell repertoires in COVID-19. As for the study in general: The United States, Italy and Spain were the sources of the acute and convalescent COVID-19 samples.

Seattle patients were enrolled while actively infected and followed longitudinally. Sequenced by immunoSEQ multiplex PCR; TCRdb stores in-frame clones only, minus some. Here the sample spans 170,000 or so clones, about 87% being singletons. Looked up from germline, CDR1 is SGHNT and CDR2 is YENEEA. CDR3 length equals 16 residues. The germline V and J ends were trimmed by 5 bases and 6 bases, with 20 bases remaining between them. This clone was detected only a few times. The clonotype originates from a man aged 60 to 75 with COVID-19, enrolled during active disease. This rearrangement joins TRBV11-3 to TRBJ2-1; D possibly corresponds to TRBD2 (5 bases). The sample consisted of peripheral blood. The CDR3 region is CASSLGLVVGGNEQFF. CDR3 sequence (DNA): TGTGCCAGCAGCCTAGGGCTTGTGGTCGGAGGCAATGAGCAGTTCTTC.